This entry is about one T cell receptor (beta chain). This sample stems from a study of cytomegalovirus exposure and HLA in healthy donors. Unmatched junction bases numbered 6, after V lost 6 bases and J lost 5 bases. Germline lookup yields CDR1 MNHEY and CDR2 SVGAGI. The CDR3 spans 14 residues. The PCR ran on 60 Vbeta and 13 Jbeta primers. The method was immunoSEQ multiplex PCR; TCRdb's version includes in-frame clones alone and lacks a portion of them. The data show about 120,000 clones, about 80% seen once. Sequenced input: PBMCs. V gene TRBV6-5 combines with J gene TRBJ1-1; 10 bases are shared with TRBD1. The clonotype originates from a man aged 55 to 70 in good health and CMV-seropositive. CDR3 in amino acids: CASRFSDRGTEAFF. The CDR3 nucleotides read TGTGCCAGCAGGTTTTCGGACAGGGGGACTGAAGCTTTCTTT.